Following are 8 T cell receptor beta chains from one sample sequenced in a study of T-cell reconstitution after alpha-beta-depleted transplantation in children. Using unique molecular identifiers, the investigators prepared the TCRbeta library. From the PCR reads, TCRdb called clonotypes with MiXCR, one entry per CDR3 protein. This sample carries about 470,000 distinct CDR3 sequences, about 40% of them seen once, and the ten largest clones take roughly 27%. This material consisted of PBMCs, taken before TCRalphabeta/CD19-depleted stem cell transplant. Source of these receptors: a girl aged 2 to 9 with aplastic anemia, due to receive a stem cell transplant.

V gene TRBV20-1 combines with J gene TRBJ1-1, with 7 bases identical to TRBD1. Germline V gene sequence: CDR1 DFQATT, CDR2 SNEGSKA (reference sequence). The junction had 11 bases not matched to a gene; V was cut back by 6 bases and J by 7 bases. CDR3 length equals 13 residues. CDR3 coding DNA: TGCAGTGCCCCAATCCCAGGGGGGAGTGAAGCTTTCTTT. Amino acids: CSAPIPGGSEAFF.

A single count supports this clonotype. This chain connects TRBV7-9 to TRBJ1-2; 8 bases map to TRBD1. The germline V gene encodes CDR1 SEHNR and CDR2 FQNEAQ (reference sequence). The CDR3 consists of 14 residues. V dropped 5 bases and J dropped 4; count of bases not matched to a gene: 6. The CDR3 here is CASSPTGASYGYTF. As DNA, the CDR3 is TGTGCCAGCAGCCCGACAGGGGCCAGCTATGGCTACACCTTC.

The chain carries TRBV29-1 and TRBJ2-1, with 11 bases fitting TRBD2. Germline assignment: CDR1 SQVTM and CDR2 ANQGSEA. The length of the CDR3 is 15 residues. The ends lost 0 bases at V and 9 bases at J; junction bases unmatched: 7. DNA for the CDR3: TGCAGCGTTGAAGAGGGAACTAGCGGGAGAAGTGAGCAGTTCTTC. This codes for CSVEEGTSGRSEQFF.

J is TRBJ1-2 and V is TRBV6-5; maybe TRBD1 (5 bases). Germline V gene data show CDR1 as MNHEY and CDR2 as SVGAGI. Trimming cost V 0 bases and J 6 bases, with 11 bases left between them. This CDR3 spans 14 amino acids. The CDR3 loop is CASSYSRGVDGYTF. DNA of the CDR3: TGTGCCAGCAGTTACTCCAGAGGGGTTGATGGCTACACCTTC.

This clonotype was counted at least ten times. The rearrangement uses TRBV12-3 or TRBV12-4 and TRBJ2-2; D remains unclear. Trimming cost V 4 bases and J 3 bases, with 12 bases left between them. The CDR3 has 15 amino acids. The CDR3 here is CASSSRMLDTGELFF. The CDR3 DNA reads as TGTGCCAGCAGTTCTCGGATGTTGGACACCGGGGAGCTGTTTTTT.

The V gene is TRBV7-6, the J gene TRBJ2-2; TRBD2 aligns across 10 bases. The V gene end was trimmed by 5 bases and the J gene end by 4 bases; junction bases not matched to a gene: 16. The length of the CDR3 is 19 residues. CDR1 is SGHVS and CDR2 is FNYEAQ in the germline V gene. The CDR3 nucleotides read TGTGCCAGCAGCCTTCTCGCCCGAGCGGGAGGGCCCGGCACCGGGGAGCTGTTTTTT. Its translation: CASSLLARAGGPGTGELFF. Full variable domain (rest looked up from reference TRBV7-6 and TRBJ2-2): GAGVSQSPRYKVTKRGQDVALRCDPISGHVSLYWYRQALGQGPEFLTYFNYEAQQDKSGLPNDRFSAERPEGSISTLTIQRTEQRDSAMYRCASSLLARAGGPGTGELFFGEGSRLTVL.

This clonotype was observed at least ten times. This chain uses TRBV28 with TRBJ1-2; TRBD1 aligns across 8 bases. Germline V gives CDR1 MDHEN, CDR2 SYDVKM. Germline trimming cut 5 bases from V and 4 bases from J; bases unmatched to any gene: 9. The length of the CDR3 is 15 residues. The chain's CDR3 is CASSRTGFPTYGYTF. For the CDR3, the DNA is TGTGCCAGCAGTCGGACAGGGTTCCCCACCTATGGCTACACCTTC.

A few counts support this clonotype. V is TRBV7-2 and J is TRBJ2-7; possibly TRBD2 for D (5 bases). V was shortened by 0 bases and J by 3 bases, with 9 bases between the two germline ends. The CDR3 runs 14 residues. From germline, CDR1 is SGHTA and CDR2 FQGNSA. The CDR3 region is CASSLAGVFYEQYF. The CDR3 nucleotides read TGTGCCAGCAGCTTAGCGGGAGTGTTCTACGAGCAGTACTTC.